Each of the 30 T cell receptor beta chains below was sequenced from the same sample in a study of T cells after yellow fever vaccination. TCRdb passed the 5' RACE reads through MiXCR, listing each CDR3 protein once. The data show 10,000 to 15,000 distinct CDR3 sequences, approximately 5% seen once. The sequencing here drew on PBMCs, either bulk or a sorted T-cell subset (CD4+, CD8+, memory, or dextramer-sorted; not recorded which), taken on the day of the yellow fever booster vaccination. The receptors were gathered from a man younger than 45 who received the YFV17D yellow fever vaccine.

Judged by abundance, this clonotype is medium-sized (0.01 to 0.1%). CDR3 DNA sequence: TGTGCCAGCAGTTTAGACGGGAACACTGAAGCTTTCTTT. Translated: CASSLDGNTEAFF. This chain links TRBV6-6 with TRBJ1-1; D remains unclear. This CDR3 has 13 amino acids. Trimming shortened V by 4 bases and J by 1 base, and 7 bases separated the two germline ends. The germline V gene encodes CDR1 MNHNY and CDR2 SVGAGI (reference sequence).

This clonotype was counted at least ten times. This chain connects TRBV11-2 to TRBJ2-2; no reliable D call. Germline lookup yields CDR1 SGHAT and CDR2 FQNNGV. The CDR3 loop spans 14 amino acids. V dropped 0 bases and J dropped 3 bases, with 5 bases sitting between them. Written as DNA, the CDR3 is TGTGCCAGCAGCTTAGAGCCCGACACCGGGGAGCTGTTTTTT. This encodes CASSLEPDTGELFF.

In its sample, this clonotype is medium-sized (0.01 to 0.1%). This chain uses TRBV6-5 with TRBJ2-7; D unclear. Trimming took 5 bases from V and 3 from J, leaving 14 bases between them. Germline V gene sequence: CDR1 MNHEY, CDR2 SVGAGI. The CDR3 runs to 14 residues. Here the CDR3 reads CASSTLMSLYEQYF. Written as DNA, the CDR3 is TGTGCCAGCAGTACCCTTATGAGTCTCTACGAGCAGTACTTC.

Regarding this clonotype: Since a much larger clone is just one base distant, this may be a read error. The chain combines TRBV6-1 with TRBJ2-2; TRBD2 matches 11 bases. From germline, CDR1 is MNHNS and CDR2 SASEGT. This CDR3 is built from 17 residues. Here the CDR3 reads CASTTLAGETNIGELFF. The DNA for the CDR3 is TGTGCCAGCACTACACTAGCGGGAGAGACGAACATCGGGGAGCTGTTTTTT.

This chain uses TRBV7-6 with TRBJ2-1; D unresolved. From germline, CDR1 is SGHVS and CDR2 FNYEAQ. There are 15 residues in the CDR3. V was clipped by 0 bases and J by 4 bases, with 10 bases between them. In nucleotides, the CDR3 is TGTGCCAGCAGCTTAGCAGGGCTCTTGTACAATGAGCAGTTCTTC. Amino acid sequence: CASSLAGLLYNEQFF.

Ten or more counts support this clonotype. This chain connects TRBV20-1 to TRBJ1-1; D is ambiguous. The germline CDR1 and CDR2 sequences are DFQATT and SNEGSKA (reference sequence). CDR3 length: 11 residues. V dropped 7 bases and J dropped 4 bases, with 10 bases sitting between them. CDR3 nucleotides: TGCAGTGTAGGGAGGAGCACTGAAGCTTTCTTT. This codes for CSVGRSTEAFF.

This clonotype was counted at least ten times. The rearrangement joins TRBV6-2 or TRBV6-3 to TRBJ1-5, with D unclear. Between the trimmed V and J ends, which lost 6 bases and 3 bases, there was a span of 6 bases. Germline assignment: CDR1 MNHEY and CDR2 SVGEGT. This CDR3 comprises 12 residues. CDR3: CASSPFNQPQHF. DNA for the CDR3: TGTGCCAGCAGCCCTTTCAATCAGCCCCAGCATTTT.

This clonotype was counted many times. The V call is TRBV5-1, the J call TRBJ1-2; D perhaps matches TRBD1 (5 bases). V was pared by 3 bases and J by 7 bases, with 13 bases between. Germline loops: CDR1 SGHRS, CDR2 YFSETQ. The CDR3 length is 13 residues. This CDR3 reads CASSWDSSGGYTF. The CDR3, as DNA: TGCGCCAGCAGCTGGGACTCTTCGGGTGGCTACACCTTC.

Concerning this clonotype: Sequence at one end of the junction differs from germline and may be a read error. V and J are TRBV10-3 and TRBJ2-3; D is uncertain. CDR3 length: 16 residues. Germline V lookup: CDR1 ENHRY, CDR2 SYGVKD. Here the CDR3 reads CDISESTGSLTDTQYF. CDR3 DNA: TGTGACATCAGTGAGTCGACCGGATCCCTCACAGATACGCAGTATTTT.

This clonotype was observed at least ten times. The chain couples TRBV19 to TRBJ2-1; a weak D match, TRBD2 (6 bases). The CDR3 consists of 14 residues. With 9 bases removed from V and 2 bases from J, the gap between germline ends came to 14 bases. Germline loops: CDR1 LNHDA, CDR2 SQIVND (reference sequence). CDR3 loop: CARRDSIPYNEQFF. DNA for the CDR3: TGTGCCAGAAGGGACTCTATCCCCTACAATGAGCAGTTCTTC.

This clonotype counts as medium-sized. The chain links TRBV6-5 to TRBJ2-1; maybe TRBD2 (5 bases). The CDR3 has 12 residues. Trimming pared 5 bases from V and 4 bases from J, leaving 6 bases between. CDR1 and CDR2 (germline): MNHEY, SVGAGI. Written as DNA, the CDR3 is TGTGCCAGCAGTACTAGTTACAATGAGCAGTTCTTC. Translation: CASSTSYNEQFF.

The chain has TRBV7-2 and TRBJ2-5, with 13 bases that match TRBD2. The germline V gene has CDR1 SGHTA and CDR2 FQGNSA. This CDR3 comprises 16 residues. V shed 5 bases and J 1 base; nucleotides not matched to a gene: 4. The chain's CDR3 is CASSPGTSGTQETQYF. The CDR3 DNA sequence: TGTGCCAGCAGCCCAGGGACTAGCGGGACCCAAGAGACCCAGTACTTC. Filled out from reference TRBV7-2 and TRBJ2-5, the complete variable domain reads GAGVSQSPSNKVTEKGKDVELRCDPISGHTALYWYRQSLGQGLEFLIYFQGNSAPDKSGLPSDRFSAERTGGSVSTLTIQRTQQEDSAVYLCASSPGTSGTQETQYFGPGTRLLVL.

This clonotype rates as medium-sized. The V gene is TRBV24-1, the J gene TRBJ2-3; D unclear. Trimming removed 5 bases from V and 2 bases from J, with 7 bases in between. Germline CDR1 KGHDR, CDR2 SFDVKD. The CDR3 has 13 residues. The CDR3 sequence is CATSVSVTDTQYF. In DNA form, the CDR3 reads TGTGCCACCAGTGTGAGCGTCACAGATACGCAGTATTTT.

Within the sample, this clonotype is medium-sized (0.01 to 0.1%). The V gene is TRBV20-1, the J gene TRBJ2-6; D unclear. Germline V gene data show CDR1 as DFQATT and CDR2 as SNEGSKA (reference sequence). The germline V and J ends were trimmed by 6 bases and 0 bases, with 9 bases remaining between them. This CDR3 spans 14 amino acids. DNA for the CDR3: TGCAGTGCGGGAAGAAACTCTGGGGCCAACGTCCTGACTTTC. Its protein product is CSAGRNSGANVLTF.

This clonotype showed up many times. V usage is TRBV12-3 or TRBV12-4 and J usage is TRBJ1-2; the match to TRBD1 covers 7 bases. With 1 base clipped from V and 8 bases from J, the junction kept 4 bases outside the gene matches. This CDR3 contains 13 residues. CDR3 residues: CASSLGQGSGYTF. DNA of the CDR3: TGTGCCAGCAGTTTAGGACAGGGTAGCGGCTACACCTTC.

This clonotype came up many times. This rearrangement joins TRBV28 to TRBJ2-2, with 8 nucleotides matching TRBD2. There are 13 residues in the CDR3. Germline-derived CDR1 and CDR2 are MDHEN and SYDVKM. V shed 10 bases, J shed 4 bases, and the junction held 5 bases outside the gene matches. The CDR3 loop is CATTSGVTGELFF. In nucleotides, the CDR3 is TGTGCCACCACTAGCGGAGTCACCGGGGAGCTGTTTTTT.

The sample holds one count of this clonotype. V and J are TRBV7-2 and TRBJ2-7; 7 bases are shared with TRBD1. V lost 5 bases, J lost 9 bases, and 7 bases stayed unmatched. Germline-derived CDR1 and CDR2 are SGHTA and FQGNSA. The CDR3 loop spans 12 amino acids. The CDR3 sequence: CASSRDRVAQYF. The DNA for the CDR3 is TGTGCCAGCAGCCGAGACAGGGTCGCGCAGTACTTC.

Many counts were recorded for this clonotype. The gene calls are TRBV29-1 and TRBJ2-7; 10 nucleotides agree with TRBD2. Germline CDR1 reads SQVTM; CDR2 reads ANQGSEA. This CDR3 contains 13 residues. J was trimmed by 6 bases and V by 4 bases; bases with no gene match: 6. The CDR3 is CSVAFLAGGEQYF. CDR3 in DNA: TGCAGCGTTGCTTTTTTAGCGGGAGGCGAGCAGTACTTC.

In its sample, this clonotype ranks as medium-sized. The chain combines TRBV6-2 or TRBV6-3 with TRBJ2-3; 7 bases align to TRBD2. Germline V gene lookup returns CDR1 MNHEY and CDR2 SVGEGT. The CDR3 covers 14 residues. V lost 4 bases, J lost 6 bases, and 7 bases stayed unmatched. The CDR3 DNA reads as TGTGCCAGCAGTTGGGGACTACCAGGGGATACGCAGTATTTT. It yields the protein CASSWGLPGDTQYF.

A few counts support this clonotype. The chain uses TRBV12-3 or TRBV12-4 and TRBJ1-2, with D hard to call. Trimming pared 9 bases from V and 5 bases from J, leaving 16 bases between. This CDR3 has 13 amino acids. The CDR3 protein is CASPLTARYGYTF. As DNA, the CDR3 is TGTGCCAGTCCCCTGACTGCAAGGTATGGCTACACCTTC.

At least ten counts were recorded for this clonotype. The genes are TRBV6-5 and TRBJ1-1; 10 bases are a match to TRBD1. CDR3 length: 12 amino acids. Germline CDR1 is MNHEY and CDR2 is SVGAGI. Losses at the gene ends were 4 bases for V and 9 bases for J; bases not matched to a gene: 2. Written as DNA, the CDR3 is TGTGCCAGCAGTTTGGGACAGGGGAAAGCTTTCTTT. Translating gives CASSLGQGKAFF.

The table lists this clonotype with many counts. The CDR3 DNA reads as TGCAGCGTTGCGAGGCGGGGGGACAATGAGCAGTTCTTC. It specifies CSVARRGDNEQFF. J is TRBJ2-1 and V is TRBV29-1; 8 positions match TRBD2. The CDR3 contains 13 residues. With V trimmed by 4 bases and J by 5 bases, 4 bases remained unmatched. Germline V lookup: CDR1 SQVTM, CDR2 ANQGSEA.

Judged by abundance, this clonotype is medium-sized. The chain links TRBV20-1 to TRBJ2-7; 9 nucleotides line up with TRBD2. This CDR3 is built from 13 residues. Trimming removed 3 bases from V and 5 bases from J; junction bases left unmatched: 5. Germline CDR1 is DFQATT and CDR2 is SNEGSKA (reference sequence). CDR3: CSASFLAGDEQYF. CDR3 bases: TGCAGTGCTAGCTTCTTAGCGGGAGACGAGCAGTACTTC.

This clonotype was counted ten times or more. This rearrangement joins TRBV5-1 to TRBJ2-7; D unresolved. V lost 0 bases to trimming and J lost 0 bases, with 10 bases between them. The germline V gene has CDR1 SGHRS and CDR2 YFSETQ. The CDR3 has 15 amino acids. CDR3 sequence reads: CASSLEGRSSYEQYF. The CDR3 DNA sequence: TGCGCCAGCAGCTTGGAAGGCAGGAGCTCCTACGAGCAGTACTTC.

This clonotype was seen at least ten times. The chain recombines TRBV10-3 with TRBJ2-3, with D possibly being TRBD2 (6 bases). V was clipped by 3 bases and J by 4 bases, with 14 bases between them. Germline CDR1 ENHRY, CDR2 SYGVKD. CDR3 length equals 15 residues. CDR3 sequence (DNA): TGTGCCATCAGTGATAAAGGGACGGGAGCAGATACGCAGTATTTT. Translation: CAISDKGTGADTQYF.

This clonotype was counted at least ten times. The V gene is TRBV20-1, the J gene TRBJ2-5; 8 positions match TRBD2. CDR1 is DFQATT and CDR2 is SNEGSKA in the germline V gene (reference sequence). The CDR3 length is 15 residues. V shed 0 bases, J shed 7 bases, and the junction held 10 bases outside the gene matches. The CDR3: CSARDPAGAGVTQYF. The CDR3 coding sequence is TGCAGTGCTAGAGATCCAGCGGGAGCGGGGGTGACCCAGTACTTC.

This clonotype was seen ten or more times. This chain connects TRBV3-1 to TRBJ1-2; D is unresolved. CDR1 and CDR2 (germline): LGHDT, YNNKEL (reference sequence). V shed 4 bases and J shed 8 bases, with 11 bases lying between them. The CDR3 runs 12 residues. The CDR3 DNA is TGTGCCAGCAGCCGCACTGGTCGGGGCTACACCTTC. Its translation: CASSRTGRGYTF.

Ten or more counts support this clonotype. The chain recombines TRBV9 with TRBJ2-7, with TRBD2 matching 7 bases. Germline lookup yields CDR1 SGDLS and CDR2 YYNGEE. Trimming removed 0 bases from V and 2 bases from J; junction bases left unmatched: 2. There are 14 residues in the CDR3. The CDR3: CASSVAGGTYEQYF. The CDR3 region has the DNA TGTGCCAGCAGCGTAGCGGGGGGAACCTACGAGCAGTACTTC.

There are many counts of this clonotype. This chain links TRBV20-1 with TRBJ2-6; 8 bases agree with TRBD2. The CDR3 contains 17 residues. With V trimmed by 1 base and J by 4 bases, 9 bases remained unmatched. Per germline, CDR1 DFQATT and CDR2 SNEGSKA (reference sequence). The CDR3 nucleotides are TGCAGTGCTAGAGCGCCAGCGGGAGTCCCCGGGGCCAACGTCCTGACTTTC. This translates into CSARAPAGVPGANVLTF.

In this sample, this clonotype is medium-sized. J is TRBJ2-2 and V is TRBV12-3 or TRBV12-4; a possible D gene is TRBD2 (5 bases). This CDR3 contains 11 residues. The V gene lost 6 bases and the J gene lost 8 bases, with 7 bases spanning the gap. CDR3 loop: CASSPGGELFF. CDR3 bases: TGTGCCAGCAGCCCGGGGGGGGAGCTGTTTTTT.